The clone carrying this T cell receptor (beta chain) has just a few counts. Its antigen is not known. The record originates from a study of shared clonotypes between healthy human individuals. Study as a whole: CD4 naive and CD4 memory each took three plates per donor, while CD8 naive took two and CD8 memory one. General study points: Blood was the sole source, and tissue repertoires probably differ.

Some 30,000 T cell genomes, or about 190 ng DNA, went into the sorted-subset replicate PCRs. Per the study methods: Owing to the provision of junction-only sequences devoid of quality scores by immunoSEQ, filtering differed. Clones were sequenced by immunoSEQ multiplex PCR, and TCRdb holds only the in-frame ones, with some missing. For V, J and clone size, that table is used; D and trimming come from the DNA. The sample has 900,000 to 1,200,000 clones, about 80% seen once; the top ten hold 0.6% to 0.7%. Germline loops: CDR1 ENHRY, CDR2 SYGVKD. With 6 bases clipped from V and 8 bases from J, the junction kept 6 bases outside the gene matches. The CDR3 length is 12 residues.

Sequences were obtained from memory CD4+ T cells from PBMCs. Subset reported: CD45RA-negative fraction. This clonotype was obtained from a man between 18 and 35 years old in good health. Some clones in this sample may be carry-over from other donors' samples. V usage is TRBV10-3 and J usage is TRBJ1-2, with 7 nucleotides matching TRBD1. Here the CDR3 reads CAISRDSRGYTF. In DNA form, the CDR3 reads TGTGCCATCAGCCGGGACAGCAGAGGCTACACCTTC.